A single sample is the source of the 14 T cell receptor beta chains below, sequenced in a study of T cells in Graves' hyperthyroidism and ophthalmopathy. There were TCR beta CDR3 regions amplified from RNA transcripts. An initial round of RT-PCR targeting the TCR CDR3 relied on the HTBI primer set. TCRdb reprocessed the multiplex PCR reads with MiXCR, giving one entry per CDR3 protein. The sample records 20,000 to 30,000 distinct CDR3 sequences, 40% to 55% being singletons. Sequenced sample: blood. These TCRs come from a woman between 25 and 40 years old with Graves' hyperthyroidism.

This clonotype came up many times. J is TRBJ1-5 and V is TRBV28; a weak D match, TRBD1 (6 bases). CDR1 MDHEN and CDR2 SYDVKM come from the germline V gene. The CDR3 contains 15 residues. The V end lost 5 bases, the J end lost 5 bases, and 16 bases lay between the germline ends. The CDR3 sequence is CASSPKGGGHQPQHF. As DNA, the CDR3 is TGTGCCAGCAGTCCTAAAGGGGGAGGCCATCAGCCCCAGCATTTT. Full variable domain (missing parts from reference TRBV28 and TRBJ1-5): DVKVTQSSRYLVKRTGEKVFLECVQDMDHENMFWYRQDPGLGLRLIYFSYDVKMKEKGDIPEGYSVSREKKERFSLILESASTNQTSMYLCASSPKGGGHQPQHFGDGTRLSIL.

To note about this clonotype: At one of its ends the junction is not consistent with the germline gene, which may arise from a read error. This chain joins TRBV12-3 or TRBV12-4 and TRBJ1-6; D is perhaps TRBD1 (6 bases). The CDR3 runs to 15 residues. The CDR3 sequence: CASSLRIGGDSSLHF. DNA of the CDR3: TGTGCCAGCAGTTTACGGATAGGGGGGGATTCATCCCTCCACTTT.

Relative to its sample, this clonotype is medium-sized. V gene TRBV20-1 combines with J gene TRBJ2-1; D is unresolved. Trimming shortened V by 3 bases and J by 7 bases, and 13 bases separated the two germline ends. Germline loops: CDR1 DFQATT, CDR2 SNEGSKA (reference sequence). This CDR3 comprises 13 residues. The CDR3 loop is CSARGWGRNEQFF. DNA for the CDR3: TGCAGTGCTAGGGGGTGGGGTAGGAATGAGCAGTTCTTC.

This clonotype is classed as medium-sized. This chain connects TRBV5-8 to TRBJ2-7; D is undetermined. The CDR3 contains 11 residues. Trimming removed 5 bases at V and 6 bases at J, with 9 bases between. CDR1 SGHTS and CDR2 YDEGEE come from the germline V gene. CDR3 bases: TGTGCCAGCAGGCTCGGTAGCGAGCAGTACTTC. This codes for CASRLGSEQYF.

This clonotype was observed many times. V usage is TRBV5-1 and J usage is TRBJ1-2, with D perhaps TRBD1 (5 bases). Germline V gene data show CDR1 as SGHRS and CDR2 as YFSETQ. V was shortened by 0 bases and J by 5 bases, with 17 bases between the two germline ends. The CDR3 runs to 16 residues. CDR3 amino acids: CASSLDPGTARYGYTF. The CDR3 bases are TGCGCCAGCAGCTTGGATCCTGGGACCGCGAGATATGGCTACACCTTC. Full variable domain (rest looked up from reference TRBV5-1 and TRBJ1-2): KAGVTQTPRYLIKTRGQQVTLSCSPISGHRSVSWYQQTPGQGLQFLFEYFSETQRNKGNFPGRFSGRQFSNSRSEMNVSTLELGDSALYLCASSLDPGTARYGYTFGSGTRLTVV.

This clonotype was observed at least ten times. The rearrangement uses TRBV11-2 and TRBJ1-5; a possible D gene is TRBD1 (5 bases). CDR1 SGHAT and CDR2 FQNNGV come from the germline V gene. Trimming took off 2 bases at V and 7 bases at J, with 9 bases between the two ends. The CDR3 consists of 13 residues. The CDR3 protein is CASSLSRQQPQHF. Written as DNA, the CDR3 is TGTGCCAGCAGCTTATCCCGACAGCAGCCCCAGCATTTT.

V is TRBV24-1 and J is TRBJ2-1; D is possibly TRBD2 (5 bases). V was cut by 0 bases and J by 10 bases, with 12 bases left in between. CDR3 length: 14 amino acids. Germline V CDR1 and CDR2: KGHDR, SFDVKD. The CDR3 DNA is TGTGCCACCAGTGATTTGGTTGGGAGCTCAGAGCAGTTCTTC. It specifies CATSDLVGSSEQFF.

This clonotype is medium-sized within its sample. The chain carries TRBV10-3 and TRBJ2-6; 15 bases fit TRBD2. Looked up from germline, CDR1 is ENHRY and CDR2 is SYGVKD. The V and J ends lost 6 bases and 3 bases, in that order; junction bases with no gene match: 6. This CDR3 spans 18 amino acids. The CDR3 DNA reads as TGTGCCATCAGCCCAGGACTAGCGGGAGGGCTTGGGGCCAACGTCCTGACTTTC. It yields the protein CAISPGLAGGLGANVLTF.

The CDR3 region has the DNA TGTGCCAGCAGTCCTACTAGCGGGAAGATTCACAATGAGCAGTTCTTC. The encoded protein is CASSPTSGKIHNEQFF. V gene TRBV27 combines with J gene TRBJ2-1, with 10 bases fitting TRBD2. Germline values: CDR1 MNHEY, CDR2 SMNVEV (reference sequence). V was clipped by 5 bases and J by 5 bases; unmatched bases: 9. The CDR3 loop spans 16 amino acids.

This clonotype was seen ten or more times. The V and J genes are TRBV20-1 and TRBJ1-1; D call uncertain. V lost 6 bases to trimming and J lost 1 base, with 9 bases between them. CDR3 length equals 12 residues. CDR1 is DFQATT, CDR2 SNEGSKA, per germline (reference sequence). CDR3 protein: CSADYKNTEAFF. For the CDR3, the DNA is TGCAGTGCCGATTACAAGAACACTGAAGCTTTCTTT.

This clonotype came up many times. The chain is built from TRBV5-1 and TRBJ2-5; possible D gene TRBD2, 7 bases. Germline CDR1 SGHRS, CDR2 YFSETQ. With 4 bases removed from V and 1 base from J, the gap between germline ends came to 11 bases. The CDR3 is 14 residues long. The CDR3 sequence: CASSLRGGQETQYF. In DNA form, the CDR3 reads TGCGCCAGCAGCCTTAGGGGGGGCCAAGAGACCCAGTACTTC.

This clonotype is classed as medium-sized (0.01 to 0.1%). The rearrangement joins TRBV19 to TRBJ1-6, with no clear D. Trimming took off 3 bases at V and 7 bases at J, with 10 bases between the two ends. The CDR3 has 14 residues. CDR1 is LNHDA and CDR2 is SQIVND in the germline V gene (reference sequence). The CDR3 here is CASSIDGGNSPLHF. CDR3 nucleotides: TGTGCCAGTAGTATCGATGGAGGCAATTCACCCCTCCACTTT.

This clonotype is judged medium-sized. The chain joins TRBV2 to TRBJ2-3; D remains ambiguous. CDR1 is SNHLY and CDR2 is FYNNEI in the germline V gene. The V end was cut by 10 bases, the J end by 4 bases, with 12 bases between. The CDR3 has 12 amino acids. The CDR3 region is CATPPRPDTQYF. The CDR3 DNA reads as TGTGCCACCCCCCCCAGGCCAGATACGCAGTATTTT.

In its sample, this clonotype was seen once. The rearrangement uses TRBV5-1 and TRBJ2-7; 12 bases fit TRBD1. Germline V gene lookup returns CDR1 SGHRS and CDR2 YFSETQ. The trim removed 4 bases at V and 12 bases at J, leaving 8 bases unmatched. The length of the CDR3 is 13 residues. CDR3 in amino acids: CASSAGGQGARYF. CDR3 nucleotide sequence: TGCGCCAGCAGCGCAGGGGGACAGGGGGCGCGGTACTTC.